The T cell receptor (beta chain) under discussion was sequenced for a study of PD-1 blockade in classical Hodgkin lymphoma. General study results and limits: Relative to healthy donors, newly diagnosed patients reportedly had lower baseline TCR diversity, which was reported as lower still in relapsed/refractory patients. Anyone who began nivolumab under 1 year after ASCT was excluded.

The repertoire was sequenced with immunoSEQ multiplex PCR; TCRdb's copy has only in-frame clones and lacks some. Of roughly 100,000 clones listed, 89% are singletons. Described time point: cycle 4 day 1 (C4D1), after 6 weeks of nivolumab. All patients relapsed after autologous stem cell transplantation, and brentuximab vedotin exposure varied. As concerns this clone: Its antigen is unidentified.

CDR1 is LNHDA and CDR2 is SQIVND in the germline V gene (reference sequence). V shed 5 bases and J shed 3 bases, with 14 bases lying between them. The CDR3 is made up of 14 amino acids. This sample comprised peripheral blood mononuclear cells (PBMCs), obtained before the fourth cycle of nivolumab. This sequence joins TRBV19 and TRBJ2-7; no reliable D call. The sequence was collected from a human donor with classical Hodgkin lymphoma. The chain's CDR3 is CASSSRPRDYEQYF. The CDR3 nucleotides are TGTGCCAGTAGTTCCCGACCTAGAGACTACGAGCAGTACTTC.